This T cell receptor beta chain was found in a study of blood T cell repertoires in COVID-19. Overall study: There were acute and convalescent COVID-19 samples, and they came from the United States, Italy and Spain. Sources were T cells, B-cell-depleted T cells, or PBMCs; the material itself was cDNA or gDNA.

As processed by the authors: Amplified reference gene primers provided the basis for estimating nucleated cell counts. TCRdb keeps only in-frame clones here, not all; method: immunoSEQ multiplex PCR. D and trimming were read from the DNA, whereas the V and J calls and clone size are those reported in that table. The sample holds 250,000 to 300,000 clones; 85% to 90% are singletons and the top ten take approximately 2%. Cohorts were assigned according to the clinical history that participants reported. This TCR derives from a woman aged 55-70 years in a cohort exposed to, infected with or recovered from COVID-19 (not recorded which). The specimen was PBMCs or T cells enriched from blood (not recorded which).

The CDR3 DNA is TGTGCCAGCAGCATAACCGGGACAGGGGGCGACTACGAGCAGTACTTC. Protein product: CASSITGTGGDYEQYF. The V gene is TRBV5-6, the J gene TRBJ2-7; 12 bases align to TRBD1. The V gene's germline CDR1 is SGHDT and CDR2 YYEEEE. The V gene end was trimmed by 4 bases and the J gene end by 3 bases; junction bases not matched to a gene: 8. The CDR3 runs to 16 residues.